This TCR beta chain was found in a study of blood T cell repertoires in COVID-19. Under the authors' procedure: Amplification from reference gene primers served as the basis for estimated nucleated cell counts. Assay used: immunoSEQ multiplex PCR; TCRdb lists only in-frame clones, some missing. Clonal size and the V and J genes are those of that table, whereas D and trimming came from the DNA. The repertoire holds roughly 350,000 clones, about nine tenths seen once, with more than 5% in the top ten. The origin of this receptor is a woman aged 50 to 65 with COVID-19, enrolled during active disease. Sequencing used peripheral blood.

CDR3 coding DNA: TGTGCCAGTAGTGGCCGGGAGAGAGCCTCCTACGAGCAGTACTTC. Translation: CASSGRERASYEQYF. This sequence joins TRBV19 and TRBJ2-7; the D gene is possibly TRBD2 (6 bases). In germline, CDR1 is LNHDA, CDR2 SQIVND (reference sequence). Trimming cost V 5 bases and J 0 bases, with 14 bases left between them. This CDR3 is 15 amino acids long.